The 26 T cell receptor beta chains below all came from one sample that was sequenced in a study of T-cell reconstitution after alpha-beta-depleted transplantation in children. Construction of the TCRbeta library involved unique molecular identifiers. Each CDR3 protein gets one entry after TCRdb re-called the PCR reads with MiXCR. The sample has about 290,000 distinct CDR3 sequences; roughly a tenth are singletons. The specimen was PBMCs, collected before TCRalphabeta/CD19-depleted stem cell transplant. Every receptor here comes from a boy under two years old with acute myeloid leukemia, due to receive a stem cell transplant.

This clonotype was counted many times. This rearrangement joins TRBV4-3 to TRBJ2-3, with 7 bases fitting TRBD1. Germline V gene sequence: CDR1 LGHNA, CDR2 YSLEER. Trimming cost V 0 bases and J 7 bases; bases outside gene matches: 10. The CDR3 has 16 amino acids. CDR3 nucleotide sequence: TGCGCCAGCAGCCAAGATAGAGGCGAGGGGGCAAATACGCAGTATTTT. Its translation is CASSQDRGEGANTQYF.

This clonotype was counted many times. The V and J genes are TRBV7-9 and TRBJ2-7; D not certain. The germline CDR1 and CDR2 sequences are SEHNR and FQNEAQ (reference sequence). This CDR3 region has 11 residues. The V end was cut by 1 base, the J end by 6 bases, with 4 bases between. The chain's CDR3 is CASSLEREQYF. In nucleotides, the CDR3 is TGTGCCAGCAGCTTAGAGCGCGAGCAGTACTTC.

At least ten counts were recorded for this clonotype. This chain links TRBV14 with TRBJ2-5, with D tentatively TRBD2 (6 bases). V lost 4 bases and J lost 1, with 10 bases in between. Germline V gene lookup returns CDR1 SGHDN and CDR2 FVKESK. CDR3 size: 14 residues. CDR3 amino acids: CASSPEGLQETQYF. The CDR3 DNA sequence: TGTGCCAGCAGCCCAGAGGGACTCCAAGAGACCCAGTACTTC.

This clonotype has ten or more counts. The V call is TRBV20-1, the J call TRBJ2-7, with D possibly TRBD2 on 5 matching bases. Germline V gives CDR1 DFQATT, CDR2 SNEGSKA (reference sequence). V was shortened by 7 bases and J by 3 bases, with 10 bases between the two germline ends. The CDR3 is 11 amino acids. The CDR3 DNA follows: TGCAGTGTCGGGGTCGTCTACGAGCAGTACTTC. It codes for CSVGVVYEQYF.

This clonotype was found many times. This sequence joins TRBV4-3 and TRBJ2-2; D remains ambiguous. CDR3 size: 12 residues. Trimming removed 0 bases from V and 6 bases from J, with 2 bases in between. Germline V gene lookup returns CDR1 LGHNA and CDR2 YSLEER. CDR3 protein: CASSQDPGELFF. CDR3 nucleotide sequence: TGCGCCAGCAGCCAAGATCCCGGGGAGCTGTTTTTT.

This clonotype was counted only a few times. The chain recombines TRBV28 with TRBJ2-1, with TRBD2 matching over 11 bases. Germline V gene sequence: CDR1 MDHEN, CDR2 SYDVKM. Trimming removed 5 bases from V and 5 bases from J; junction bases left unmatched: 5. CDR3 length: 15 amino acids. DNA of the CDR3: TGTGCCAGCAGTGGCGGGACTAGCGGAAACAATGAGCAGTTCTTC. This sequence encodes CASSGGTSGNNEQFF.

This clonotype was seen at least ten times. This chain uses TRBV4-3 with TRBJ2-3, with 11 bases that match TRBD2. The ends lost 0 bases at V and 0 bases at J; junction bases unmatched: 2. Germline loops: CDR1 LGHNA, CDR2 YSLEER. The CDR3 runs to 17 residues. The CDR3: CASSQDRTSGSTDTQYF. The CDR3 DNA sequence: TGCGCCAGCAGCCAAGATCGGACTAGCGGGAGCACAGATACGCAGTATTTT.

This clonotype occurred many times. The chain employs TRBV7-9 and TRBJ1-6; 7 bases are shared with TRBD1. J was trimmed by 8 bases and V by 5 bases; bases with no gene match: 6. The CDR3 covers 14 residues. The germline CDR1 and CDR2 sequences are SEHNR and FQNEAQ (reference sequence). CDR3 nucleotides: TGTGCCAGCAGCCTGGACAGGTTTGATTCACCCCTCCACTTT. Translation gives CASSLDRFDSPLHF.

V gene TRBV4-1 combines with J gene TRBJ2-5; TRBD1 aligns across 8 bases. Germline-derived CDR1 and CDR2 are MGHRA and YSYEKL. V was pared by 2 bases and J by 5 bases, with 4 bases of the junction left unmatched. The CDR3 covers 14 residues. CDR3: CASSQWTGLETQYF. Written as DNA, the CDR3 is TGCGCCAGCAGCCAATGGACAGGGCTGGAGACCCAGTACTTC.

The chain recombines TRBV15 with TRBJ2-3; D is possibly TRBD1 or TRBD2 (5 bases each). The CDR3 runs to 16 residues. Germline V gives CDR1 LNHNV, CDR2 YYDKDF (reference sequence). Trimming left V 4 bases short and J 7 bases short, with 21 bases between. The CDR3 bases are TGTGCCACCAGCAAACGACAGACTACAACCTCAAATACGCAGTATTTT. Translation: CATSKRQTTTSNTQYF. The variable domain in full, with the rest retrieved from reference TRBV15 and TRBJ2-3, is DAMVIQNPRYQVTQFGKPVTLSCSQTLNHNVMYWYQQKSSQAPKLLFHYYDKDFNNEADTPDNFQSRRPNTSFCFLDIRSPGLGDTAMYLCATSKRQTTTSNTQYFGPGTRLTVL.

This clonotype was seen ten or more times. The genes are TRBV24-1 and TRBJ1-5, with D perhaps TRBD1 (5 bases). Per germline, CDR1 KGHDR and CDR2 SFDVKD. This CDR3 region has 14 residues. Deletions cut 6 bases from V and 2 bases from J, with 10 bases between. CDR3 amino acids: CATSSQGGNQPQHF. Here the CDR3 DNA reads TGTGCCACCAGTTCCCAGGGTGGCAATCAGCCCCAGCATTTT.

This clonotype occurred a few times. The chain is built from TRBV10-3 and TRBJ1-5; D may be TRBD1 (6 bases). This CDR3 spans 16 amino acids. In germline, CDR1 is ENHRY, CDR2 SYGVKD. Between the trimmed V and J ends, which lost 4 bases and 1 base, there was a span of 14 bases. The CDR3 nucleotides are TGTGCCATCAGTGCATCAGGGGTGTTGAGCAATCAGCCCCAGCATTTT. It is translated as CAISASGVLSNQPQHF.

At least ten counts were recorded for this clonotype. The CDR3 here is CASSSHPPIYGYTF. Written as DNA, the CDR3 is TGTGCCAGCAGTTCTCACCCACCAATATATGGCTACACCTTC. This chain joins TRBV28 and TRBJ1-2; D call uncertain. CDR1 and CDR2 (germline): MDHEN, SYDVKM. Trimming took 4 bases from V and 5 from J, leaving 14 bases between them. This CDR3 spans 14 amino acids.

This clonotype has a count of ten or more. The junction differs from germline at one of its ends, possibly a read error. This chain uses TRBV30 with TRBJ2-7, with D unclear. Germline CDR1 reads GTSNPN; CDR2 reads SVGIG (reference sequence). CDR3 length: 11 amino acids. DNA for the CDR3: TGTGCCTGGAGTAGACGGCTACTCCTAACTTTC. Translated, it gives CAWSRRLLLTF. Using reference TRBV30 and TRBJ2-7 for the parts outside the CDR3, the full variable domain is SQTIHQWPATLVQPVGSPLSLECTVEGTSNPNLYWYRQAAGRGLQLLFYSVGIGQISSEVPQNLSASRPQDRQFILSSKKLLLSDSGFYLCAWSRRLLLTFGPGTRLTVT.

This clonotype was seen a handful of times. The rearrangement joins TRBV12-3 or TRBV12-4 to TRBJ2-7; 13 nucleotides align to TRBD2. Trimming took 1 base from V and 2 from J; bases not matched to a gene: 2. The CDR3 is 16 amino acids. CDR3 nucleotides: TGTGCCAGCAGTTTAGGGACTAGCGGGAGTACCTACGAGCAGTACTTC. Its translation is CASSLGTSGSTYEQYF.

There are many counts of this clonotype. The rearrangement links TRBV28 to TRBJ2-3; D is undetermined. The germline V and J ends were trimmed by 3 bases and 5 bases, with 6 bases remaining between them. Germline-derived CDR1 and CDR2 are MDHEN and SYDVKM. The CDR3 has 12 amino acids. CDR3 DNA: TGTGCCAGCAGTTTCGAGCGAGATACGCAGTATTTT. It codes for CASSFERDTQYF.

At least ten counts were recorded for this clonotype. The chain couples TRBV12-3 or TRBV12-4 to TRBJ2-1, with TRBD2 matching 11 bases. The CDR3 sequence is 17 residues long. J gave up 8 bases and V 4 bases, and 13 bases lay outside the gene matches. This CDR3 reads CASSSELAGGKGDEQFF. CDR3 DNA: TGTGCCAGCAGTTCAGAATTAGCGGGGGGGAAGGGGGATGAGCAGTTCTTC.

This clonotype was counted many times. V gene TRBV2 combines with J gene TRBJ2-7; 7 nucleotides align to TRBD2. The CDR3 is 13 amino acids. V shed 6 bases and J 3 bases; nucleotides not matched to a gene: 5. The germline V gene encodes CDR1 SNHLY and CDR2 FYNNEI. Written as DNA, the CDR3 is TGTGCCAGCAGCCCCTTAGCGGGCTACGAGCAGTACTTC. Its translation is CASSPLAGYEQYF.

This clonotype has a count of ten or more. In nucleotides, the CDR3 is TGTGCCACCACAAACTCCTATAATTCACCCCTCCACTTT. This codes for CATTNSYNSPLHF. The rearrangement uses TRBV28 and TRBJ1-6; D unclear. V was cut by 10 bases and J by 0 bases, with 7 bases left in between. CDR1 and CDR2 from the germline V gene are MDHEN and SYDVKM. This CDR3 is 13 amino acids long.

This clonotype was detected many times. The chain uses TRBV27 and TRBJ2-7; 14 nucleotides match TRBD2. Germline-derived CDR1 and CDR2 are MNHEY and SMNVEV (reference sequence). V dropped 3 bases and J dropped 9; count of bases not matched to a gene: 16. The CDR3 length is 18 residues. The CDR3 DNA reads as TGTGCCAGCAGTTTTGGGGTTGGACTAGCGGGAGGCGTGCCAGTGCAGTACTTC. Amino acid sequence: CASSFGVGLAGGVPVQYF.

The J gene is TRBJ2-7, the V gene TRBV21-1; whether TRBD1, the table's D call, matches the DNA was not checked. TRBV21-1 is an annotated pseudogene. The CDR3 spans 13 residues. CDR3 in amino acids: CASRSGTNYEQYF. The CDR3 DNA is TGTGCCAGCCGTTCAGGGACGAACTACGAGCAGTACTTC.

A few counts support this clonotype. The chain uses TRBV29-1 and TRBJ1-2; no reliable D call. The germline V gene has CDR1 SQVTM and CDR2 ANQGSEA. The V end was cut by 1 base, the J end by 5 bases, with 26 bases between. This CDR3 is built from 18 residues. The CDR3 region has the DNA TGCAGCGTTGAAGGTGACGCAAGGCTCAGAAGGCCTCAATATGGCTACACCTTC. This encodes CSVEGDARLRRPQYGYTF.

Many counts were recorded for this clonotype. This rearrangement joins TRBV7-9 to TRBJ1-2; D is perhaps TRBD1 (5 bases). V gave up 2 bases and J gave up 1 base, with 11 bases separating them. The CDR3 runs to 15 residues. CDR1 is SEHNR, CDR2 FQNEAQ, per germline (reference sequence). For the CDR3, the DNA is TGTGCCAGCAGCTTAAGGCAGGGCCTTAACTATGGCTACACCTTC. Protein: CASSLRQGLNYGYTF.

Many counts were recorded for this clonotype. V gene TRBV5-1 combines with J gene TRBJ2-2; 11 bases match TRBD1. Trimming cost V 4 bases and J 3 bases; bases outside gene matches: 2. Per germline, CDR1 SGHRS and CDR2 YFSETQ. The CDR3 runs to 15 residues. The CDR3 region is CASSGQGAHTGELFF. The CDR3 DNA is TGCGCCAGCAGCGGACAGGGGGCGCACACCGGGGAGCTGTTTTTT.

In its sample, this clonotype was seen many times. The V call is TRBV20-1, the J call TRBJ2-4, with 7 bases aligning to TRBD1. Germline CDR1 DFQATT, CDR2 SNEGSKA (reference sequence). The CDR3 extends over 13 amino acids. V lost 6 bases and J lost 5; bases outside the gene matches: 7. Here the CDR3 DNA reads TGCAGTGCGCCGGACAGGCGCCAAAACATTCAGTACTTC. Protein product: CSAPDRRQNIQYF.

This clonotype was seen ten or more times. V usage is TRBV3-1 and J usage is TRBJ2-1, with D maybe TRBD1 (5 bases). The V gene's germline CDR1 is LGHDT and CDR2 YNNKEL (reference sequence). Trimming shortened V by 4 bases and J by 7 bases, and 17 bases separated the two germline ends. This CDR3 contains 15 residues. This CDR3 is CASSRSLARGNEQFF. The CDR3, as DNA: TGTGCCAGCAGCCGCTCGTTGGCTAGGGGTAATGAGCAGTTCTTC.